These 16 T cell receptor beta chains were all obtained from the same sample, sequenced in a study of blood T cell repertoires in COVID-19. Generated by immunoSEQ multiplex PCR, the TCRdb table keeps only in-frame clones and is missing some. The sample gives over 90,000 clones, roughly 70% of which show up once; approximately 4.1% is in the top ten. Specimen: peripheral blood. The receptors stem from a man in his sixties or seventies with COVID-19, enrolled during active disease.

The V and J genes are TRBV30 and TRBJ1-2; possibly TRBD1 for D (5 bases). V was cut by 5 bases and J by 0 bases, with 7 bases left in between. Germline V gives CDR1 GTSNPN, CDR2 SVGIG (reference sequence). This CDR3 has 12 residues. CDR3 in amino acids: CAWDSSNYGYTF. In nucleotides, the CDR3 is TGTGCCTGGGACAGTTCTAACTATGGCTACACCTTC.

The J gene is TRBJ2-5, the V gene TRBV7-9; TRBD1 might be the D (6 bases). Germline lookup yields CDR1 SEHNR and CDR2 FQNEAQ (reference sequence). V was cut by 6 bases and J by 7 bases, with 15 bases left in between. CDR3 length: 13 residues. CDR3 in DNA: TGTGCCAGCAGGACTCAGGGGCTTGGGACCCAGTACTTC. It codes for CASRTQGLGTQYF.

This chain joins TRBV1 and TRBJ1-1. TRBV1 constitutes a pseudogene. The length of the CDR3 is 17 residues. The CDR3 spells CTSSRHEEAPSNTEAFF. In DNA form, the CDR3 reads TGCACCAGCAGCCGACACGAGGAGGCGCCTTCGAACACTGAAGCTTTCTTT.

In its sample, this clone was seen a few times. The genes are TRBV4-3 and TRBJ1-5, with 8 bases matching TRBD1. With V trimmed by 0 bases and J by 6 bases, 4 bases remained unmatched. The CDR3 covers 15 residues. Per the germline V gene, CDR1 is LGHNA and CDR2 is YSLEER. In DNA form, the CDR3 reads TGCGCCAGCAGCCAAGACAGGGGGCTTGGTCAGCCCCAGCATTTT. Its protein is CASSQDRGLGQPQHF.

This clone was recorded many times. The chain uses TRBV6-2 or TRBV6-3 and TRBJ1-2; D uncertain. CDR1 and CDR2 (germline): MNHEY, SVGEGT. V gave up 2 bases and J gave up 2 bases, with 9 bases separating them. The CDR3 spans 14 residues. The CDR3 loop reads CASSYRGLNYGYTF. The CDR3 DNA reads TGTGCCAGCAGTTACCGGGGTTTGAACTATGGCTACACCTTC.

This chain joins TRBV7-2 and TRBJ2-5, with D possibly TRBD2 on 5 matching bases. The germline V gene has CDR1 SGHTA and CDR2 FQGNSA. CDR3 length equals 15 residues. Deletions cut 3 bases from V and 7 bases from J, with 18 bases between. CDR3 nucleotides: TGTGCCAGCAGCTTCAACAGCGGCTGGCTCGGGACCCAGTACTTC. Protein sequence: CASSFNSGWLGTQYF.

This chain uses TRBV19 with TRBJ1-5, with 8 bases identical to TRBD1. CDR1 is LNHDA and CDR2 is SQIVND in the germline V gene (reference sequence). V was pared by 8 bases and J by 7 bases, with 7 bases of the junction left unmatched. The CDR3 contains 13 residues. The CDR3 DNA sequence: TGTGCCAGTGGACAGGGTTCGCGGCAGCCCCAGCATTTT. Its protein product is CASGQGSRQPQHF.

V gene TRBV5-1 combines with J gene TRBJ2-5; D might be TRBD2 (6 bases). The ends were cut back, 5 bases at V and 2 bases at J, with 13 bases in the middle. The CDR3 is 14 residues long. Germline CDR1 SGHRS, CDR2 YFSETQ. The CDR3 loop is CASRRDGGQETQYF. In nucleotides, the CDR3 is TGCGCCAGCAGACGAGACGGGGGACAAGAGACCCAGTACTTC.

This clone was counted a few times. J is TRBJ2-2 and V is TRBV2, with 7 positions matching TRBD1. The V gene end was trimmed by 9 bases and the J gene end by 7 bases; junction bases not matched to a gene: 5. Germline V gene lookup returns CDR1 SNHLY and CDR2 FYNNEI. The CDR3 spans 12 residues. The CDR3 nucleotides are TGTGCCAGACAGGGGCAGGGCGGGGAGCTGTTTTTT. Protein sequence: CARQGQGGELFF.

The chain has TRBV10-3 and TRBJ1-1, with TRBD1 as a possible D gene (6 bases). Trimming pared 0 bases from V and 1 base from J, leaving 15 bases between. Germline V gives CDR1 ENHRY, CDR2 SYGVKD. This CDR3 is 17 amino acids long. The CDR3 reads CAISESGAGLWNTEAFF. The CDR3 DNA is TGTGCCATCAGTGAGTCGGGGGCAGGGCTTTGGAACACTGAAGCTTTCTTT.

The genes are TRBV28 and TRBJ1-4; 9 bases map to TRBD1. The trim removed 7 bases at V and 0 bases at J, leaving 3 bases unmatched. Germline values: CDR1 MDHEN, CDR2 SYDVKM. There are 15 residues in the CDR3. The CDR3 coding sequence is TGTGCCAGCAACCGGGACAGGGCAACTAATGAAAAACTGTTTTTT. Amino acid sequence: CASNRDRATNEKLFF.

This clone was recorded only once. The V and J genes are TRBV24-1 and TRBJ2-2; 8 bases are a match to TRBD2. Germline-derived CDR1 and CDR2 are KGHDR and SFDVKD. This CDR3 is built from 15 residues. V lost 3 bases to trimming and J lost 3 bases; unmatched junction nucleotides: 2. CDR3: CATSDTSGYTGELFF. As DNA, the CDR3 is TGTGCCACCAGTGATACTAGCGGATACACCGGGGAGCTGTTTTTT.

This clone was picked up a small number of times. CDR3 protein: CASSPSGLNEQFF. For the CDR3, the DNA is TGTGCCAGCAGCCCTAGCGGACTGAATGAGCAGTTCTTC. This chain connects TRBV7-9 to TRBJ2-1, with 7 bases that match TRBD2. This CDR3 is 13 amino acids long. Germline trimming cut 5 bases from V and 7 bases from J; bases unmatched to any gene: 5. The germline gives CDR1 SEHNR, CDR2 FQNEAQ (reference sequence).

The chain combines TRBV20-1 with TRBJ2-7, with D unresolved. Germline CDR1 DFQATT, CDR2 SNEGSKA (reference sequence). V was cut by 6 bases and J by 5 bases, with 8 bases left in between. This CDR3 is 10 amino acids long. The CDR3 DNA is TGCAGTGCCCATAACAACGAGCAGTACTTC. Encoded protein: CSAHNNEQYF.

CDR3 protein: CASSVSDRAYEQYF. As DNA, the CDR3 is TGTGCCAGCAGCGTAAGCGACAGGGCCTACGAGCAGTACTTC. The V gene is TRBV9, the J gene TRBJ2-7; 7 bases match TRBD1. The ends lost 1 base at V and 2 bases at J; junction bases unmatched: 3. The CDR3 sequence is 14 residues long. Germline lookup yields CDR1 SGDLS and CDR2 YYNGEE.

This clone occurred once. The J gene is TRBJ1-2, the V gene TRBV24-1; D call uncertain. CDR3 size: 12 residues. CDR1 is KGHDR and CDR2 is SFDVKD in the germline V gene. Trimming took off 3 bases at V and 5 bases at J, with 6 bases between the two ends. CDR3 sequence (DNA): TGTGCCACCAGTGATCCCCTATATGGCTACACCTTC. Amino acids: CATSDPLYGYTF.